Below, 11 T cell receptor beta chains from the same sample are listed, as sequenced in a study of OX40 agonist ivuxolimab in advanced cancers. To prepare the library, the immunoSEQ multiplex PCR assay was applied. The table was pulled from immuneACCESS by TCRdb, which kept in-frame rearrangements only. Such tables lose some clones; where checked, under half of the loss comes from unresolved V genes, and the rest has no known cause. The sample yields about 95,000 clones; about 91% were counted once. The biggest ten clones account for roughly 2.5% of the sample. The specimen comprised CD4+ or CD8+ T cells sorted from blood, sampled in a trial of the OX40 agonist ivuxolimab. The receptors originated from an adult with an advanced solid tumor such as melanoma, head and neck, liver or kidney cancer.

This rearrangement joins TRBV4-1 to TRBJ2-7; 7 positions agree with TRBD2. V shed 0 bases, J shed 6 bases, and the junction held 8 bases outside the gene matches. The CDR3 loop spans 15 amino acids. The germline CDR1 and CDR2 sequences are MGHRA and YSYEKL. DNA for the CDR3: TGCGCCAGCAGCCAAGATCGGGGGGTACGGGGCGAGCAGTACTTC. Residues: CASSQDRGVRGEQYF.

The genes are TRBV27 and TRBJ2-3; D call uncertain. In germline, CDR1 is MNHEY, CDR2 SMNVEV (reference sequence). The CDR3 loop spans 15 amino acids. V was shortened by 0 bases and J by 5 bases, with 12 bases between the two germline ends. Here the CDR3 reads CASSLSLGSGDTQYF. CDR3 in DNA: TGTGCCAGCAGTTTATCTTTAGGGTCAGGAGATACGCAGTATTTT.

The J gene is TRBJ2-7, the V gene TRBV11-2, with D perhaps TRBD2 (5 bases). Germline assignment: CDR1 SGHAT and CDR2 FQNNGV. The ends were cut back, 3 bases at V and 7 bases at J, with 13 bases in the middle. This CDR3 spans 13 amino acids. The CDR3 here is CASSFSEVGEQYF. CDR3 DNA sequence: TGTGCCAGCAGCTTTTCGGAGGTCGGTGAGCAGTACTTC.

The rearrangement uses TRBV28 and TRBJ2-7, with 9 bases that match TRBD1. This CDR3 spans 16 amino acids. Germline V gene sequence: CDR1 MDHEN, CDR2 SYDVKM. V shed 7 bases, J shed 2 bases, and the junction held 12 bases outside the gene matches. The CDR3 sequence is CASNSAPGQGPYEQYF. CDR3 DNA sequence: TGTGCCAGCAATTCGGCTCCGGGACAGGGACCCTACGAGCAGTACTTC.

V gene TRBV6-1 combines with J gene TRBJ2-4; no definite D call. Germline V gene data show CDR1 as MNHNS and CDR2 as SASEGT. V dropped 1 base and J dropped 4 bases, with 8 bases sitting between them. The CDR3 is 14 amino acids. CDR3 sequence reads: CASSEGVTKNIQYF. The DNA of the CDR3 is TGTGCCAGCAGTGAAGGGGTCACGAAAAACATTCAGTACTTC.

This clone was counted between two and nine times. The genes are TRBV10-2 and TRBJ2-1, with D tentatively TRBD2 (5 bases). The germline gives CDR1 WSHSY, CDR2 SAAADI. The CDR3 is made up of 16 amino acids. V lost 6 bases to trimming and J lost 1 base, with 16 bases between them. The DNA of the CDR3 is TGCGCCAGCAGAGATCTTCGAGCGGATTCCTACAATGAGCAGTTCTTC. It codes for CASRDLRADSYNEQFF.

The chain employs TRBV6-5 and TRBJ1-5; no definite D call. From germline, CDR1 is MNHEY and CDR2 SVGAGI. The CDR3 is made up of 13 amino acids. V shed 4 bases and J shed 5 bases, with 9 bases lying between them. Written as DNA, the CDR3 is TGTGCCAGCAGTTTCGCGGAGGATCAGCCCCAGCATTTT. Amino acids: CASSFAEDQPQHF.

This clone has more than one count but fewer than ten. The gene calls are TRBV19 and TRBJ1-5; D unresolved. Germline V gene sequence: CDR1 LNHDA, CDR2 SQIVND (reference sequence). This CDR3 is built from 14 residues. V lost 9 bases to trimming and J lost 2 bases, with 14 bases between them. In nucleotides, the CDR3 is TGTGCCAGCCAGGTGGGTAGTGGCAATCAGCCCCAGCATTTT. This encodes CASQVGSGNQPQHF. Full variable domain (remainder filled in from reference TRBV19 and TRBJ1-5): DGGITQSPKYLFRKEGQNVTLSCEQNLNHDAMYWYRQDPGQGLRLIYYSQIVNDFQKGDIAEGYSVSREKKESFPLTVTSAQKNPTAFYLCASQVGSGNQPQHFGDGTRLSIL.

This clone came up once. This chain links TRBV2 with TRBJ1-4, with D uncertain. V dropped 4 bases and J dropped 3 bases, with 6 bases sitting between them. Germline V gene data show CDR1 as SNHLY and CDR2 as FYNNEI. There are 13 residues in the CDR3. CDR3 residues: CASSAAPNEKLFF. The CDR3, as DNA: TGTGCCAGCAGTGCGGCACCTAATGAAAAACTGTTTTTT.

This chain joins TRBV4-1 and TRBJ2-7; TRBD2 matches 9 bases. V lost 4 bases, J lost 5 bases, and 6 bases stayed unmatched. CDR3 length: 14 residues. From germline, CDR1 is MGHRA and CDR2 YSYEKL. The CDR3 spells CASSRAGGKNEQYF. The CDR3 DNA reads as TGCGCCAGCAGCCGAGCGGGAGGAAAGAACGAGCAGTACTTC.

The chain is built from TRBV7-9 and TRBJ1-5; D ambiguous. CDR3 size: 14 residues. Trimming cost V 5 bases and J 9 bases, with 17 bases left between them. Germline V lookup: CDR1 SEHNR, CDR2 FQNEAQ (reference sequence). The CDR3 protein is CASSQGPAYSPQHF. As DNA, the CDR3 is TGTGCCAGCAGCCAAGGACCGGCGTACTCGCCCCAGCATTTT.